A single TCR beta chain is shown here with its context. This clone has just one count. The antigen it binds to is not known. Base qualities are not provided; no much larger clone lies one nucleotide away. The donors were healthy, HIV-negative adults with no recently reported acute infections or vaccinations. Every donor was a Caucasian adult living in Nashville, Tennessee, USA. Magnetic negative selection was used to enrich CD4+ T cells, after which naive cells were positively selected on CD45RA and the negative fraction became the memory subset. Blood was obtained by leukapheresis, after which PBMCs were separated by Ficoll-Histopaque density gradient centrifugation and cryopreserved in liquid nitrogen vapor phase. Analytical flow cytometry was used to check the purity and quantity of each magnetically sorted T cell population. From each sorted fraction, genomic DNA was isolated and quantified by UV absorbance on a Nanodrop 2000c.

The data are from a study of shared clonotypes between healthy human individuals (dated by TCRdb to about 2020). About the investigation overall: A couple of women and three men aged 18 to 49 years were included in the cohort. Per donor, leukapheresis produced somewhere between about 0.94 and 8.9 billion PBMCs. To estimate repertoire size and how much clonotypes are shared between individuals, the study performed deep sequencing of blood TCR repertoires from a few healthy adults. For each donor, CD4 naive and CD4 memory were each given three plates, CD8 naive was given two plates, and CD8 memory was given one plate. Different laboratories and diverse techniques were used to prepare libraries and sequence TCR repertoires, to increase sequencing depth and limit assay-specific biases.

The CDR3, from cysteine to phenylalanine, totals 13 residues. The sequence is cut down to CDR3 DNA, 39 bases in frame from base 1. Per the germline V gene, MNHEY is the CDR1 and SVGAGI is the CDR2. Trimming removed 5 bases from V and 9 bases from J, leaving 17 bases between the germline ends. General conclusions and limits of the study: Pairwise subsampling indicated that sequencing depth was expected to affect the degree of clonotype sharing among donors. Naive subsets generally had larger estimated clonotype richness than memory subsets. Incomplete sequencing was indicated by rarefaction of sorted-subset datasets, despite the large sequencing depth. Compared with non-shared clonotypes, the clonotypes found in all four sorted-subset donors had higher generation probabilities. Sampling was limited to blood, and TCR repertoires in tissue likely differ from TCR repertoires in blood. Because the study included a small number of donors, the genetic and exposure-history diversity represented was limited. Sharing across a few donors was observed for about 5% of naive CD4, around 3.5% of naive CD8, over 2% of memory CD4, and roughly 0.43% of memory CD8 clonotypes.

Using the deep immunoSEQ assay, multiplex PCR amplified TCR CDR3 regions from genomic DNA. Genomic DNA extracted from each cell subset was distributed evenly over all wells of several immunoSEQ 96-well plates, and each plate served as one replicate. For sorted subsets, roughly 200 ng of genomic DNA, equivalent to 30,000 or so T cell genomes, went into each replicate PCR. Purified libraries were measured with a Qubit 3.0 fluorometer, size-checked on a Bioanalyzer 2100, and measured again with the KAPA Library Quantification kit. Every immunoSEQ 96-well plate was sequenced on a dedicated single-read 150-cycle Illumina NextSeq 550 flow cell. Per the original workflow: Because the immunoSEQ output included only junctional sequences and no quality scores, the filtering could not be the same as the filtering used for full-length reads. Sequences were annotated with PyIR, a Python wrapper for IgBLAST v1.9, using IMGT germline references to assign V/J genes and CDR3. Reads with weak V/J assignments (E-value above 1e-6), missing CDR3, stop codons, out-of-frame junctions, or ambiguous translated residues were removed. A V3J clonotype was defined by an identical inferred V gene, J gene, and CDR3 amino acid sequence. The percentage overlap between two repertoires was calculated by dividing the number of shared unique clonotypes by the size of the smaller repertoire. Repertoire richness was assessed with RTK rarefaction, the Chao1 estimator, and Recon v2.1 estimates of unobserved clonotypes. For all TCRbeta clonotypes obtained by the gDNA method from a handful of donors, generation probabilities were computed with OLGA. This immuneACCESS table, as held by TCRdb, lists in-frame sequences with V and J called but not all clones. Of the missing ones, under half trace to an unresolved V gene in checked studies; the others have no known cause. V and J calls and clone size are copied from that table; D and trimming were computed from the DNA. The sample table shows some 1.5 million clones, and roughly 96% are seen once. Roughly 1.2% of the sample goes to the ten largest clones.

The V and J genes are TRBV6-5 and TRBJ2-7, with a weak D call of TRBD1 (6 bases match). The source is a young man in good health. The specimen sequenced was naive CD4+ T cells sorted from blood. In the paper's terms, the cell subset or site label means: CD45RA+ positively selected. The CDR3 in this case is CASSRTVLGVQYF. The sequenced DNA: TGTGCCAGCAGTCGGACAGTCCTAGGGGTGCAGTACTTC.